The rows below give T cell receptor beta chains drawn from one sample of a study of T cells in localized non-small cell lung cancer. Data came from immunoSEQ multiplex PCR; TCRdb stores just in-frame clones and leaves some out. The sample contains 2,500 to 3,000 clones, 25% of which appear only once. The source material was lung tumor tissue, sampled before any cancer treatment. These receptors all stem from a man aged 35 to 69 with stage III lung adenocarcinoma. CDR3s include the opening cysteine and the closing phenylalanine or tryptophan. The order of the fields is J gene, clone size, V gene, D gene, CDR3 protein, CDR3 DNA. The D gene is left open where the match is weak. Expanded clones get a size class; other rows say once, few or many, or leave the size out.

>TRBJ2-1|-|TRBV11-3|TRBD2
CASSQLANNNEQFF
TGTGCCAGCAGCCAACTAGCGAATAACAATGAGCAGTTCTTC
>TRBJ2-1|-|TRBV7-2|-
CASSQGRAYEQFF
TGTGCCAGCAGCCAAGGAAGAGCGTATGAGCAGTTCTTC
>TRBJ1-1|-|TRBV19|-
CASSTDRWNTEAFF
TGTGCCAGTAGCACCGACAGATGGAACACTGAAGCTTTCTTT
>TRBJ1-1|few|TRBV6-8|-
CASSWQGSSTEAFF
TGTGCCAGCAGTTGGCAGGGATCGAGCACTGAAGCTTTCTTT
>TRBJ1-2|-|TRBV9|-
CASSVTPDAGYTF
TGTGCCAGCAGCGTGACGCCAGACGCTGGCTACACCTTC
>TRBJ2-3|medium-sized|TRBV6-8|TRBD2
CASSVAGVSTDTQYF
TGTGCCAGCAGTGTAGCGGGGGTAAGCACAGATACGCAGTATTTT
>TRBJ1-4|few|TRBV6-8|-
CASRATSTNEKLFF
TGTGCCAGCAGGGCTACATCAACTAATGAAAAACTGTTTTTT
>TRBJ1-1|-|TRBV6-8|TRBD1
CASSSNRAGGWAEAFF
TGTGCCAGCAGTTCGAATCGGGCAGGGGGTTGGGCTGAAGCTTTCTTT
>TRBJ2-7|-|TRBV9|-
CASSVASDCCEQYF
TGTGCCAGCAGCGTCGCTAGCGATTGTTGCGAGCAGTACTTC
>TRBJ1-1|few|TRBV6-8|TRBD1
CASSSPDRVRWAFF
TGTGCCAGCAGTTCCCCGGACAGGGTTCGGTGGGCTTTCTTT
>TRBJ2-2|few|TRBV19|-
CASISGRTFTGELFF
TGTGCCAGTATCTCGGGACGGACATTTACCGGGGAGCTGTTTTTT
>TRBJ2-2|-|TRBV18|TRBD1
CASSPITGGNTGELFF
TGTGCCAGCTCACCGATCACAGGGGGGAACACCGGGGAGCTGTTTTTT
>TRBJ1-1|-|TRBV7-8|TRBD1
CASRSTGGITEAFF
TGTGCCAGCAGGAGCACAGGGGGCATCACTGAAGCTTTCTTT
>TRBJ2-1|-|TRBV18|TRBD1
CASSTRTGGKRNEQFF
TGTGCCAGCTCAACCCGGACAGGGGGCAAGCGCAATGAGCAGTTCTTC
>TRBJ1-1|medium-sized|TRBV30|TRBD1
CAWNRDRGNTEAFF
TGTGCCTGGAATCGGGACAGGGGGAACACTGAAGCTTTCTTT
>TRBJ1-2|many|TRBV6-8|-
CASSPSGVYGYTF
TGTGCCAGCAGTCCCTCGGGGGTCTATGGCTACACCTTC
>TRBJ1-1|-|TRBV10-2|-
CASSESVRLDTEAFF
TGCGCCAGCAGTGAGTCTGTCAGGCTAGACACTGAAGCTTTCTTT
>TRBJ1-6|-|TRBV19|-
CASLAGRFNSPLHF
TGTGCCAGTCTCGCGGGGAGATTTAATTCACCCCTCCACTTT
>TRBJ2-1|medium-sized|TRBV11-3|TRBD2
CASSLGGGAAREQFF
TGTGCCAGCAGCTTAGGCGGGGGGGCCGCCCGTGAGCAGTTCTTC
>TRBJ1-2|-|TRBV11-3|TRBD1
CASSLTGTGGNGYTF
TGTGCCAGCAGCTTGACCGGGACAGGAGGGAATGGCTACACCTTC
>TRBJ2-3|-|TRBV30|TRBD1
CAWSRGNLGDRGTDTQYF
TGTGCCTGGAGTAGGGGGAATTTGGGGGACAGGGGCACAGATACGCAGTATTTT
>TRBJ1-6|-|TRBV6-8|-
CASSLSDYNSPLHF
TGTGCCAGCAGTTTGTCGGATTATAATTCACCCCTCCACTTT
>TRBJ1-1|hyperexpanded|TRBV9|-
CASSPEQGWGTTEAFF
TGTGCCAGCAGCCCAGAACAGGGATGGGGGACCACTGAAGCTTTCTTT
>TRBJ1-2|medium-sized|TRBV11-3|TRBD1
CASSSPQGQGTLYGYTF
TGTGCCAGCAGCTCCCCCCAGGGACAGGGGACGTTATATGGCTACACCTTC
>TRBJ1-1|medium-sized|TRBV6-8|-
CASKTQTGNTEAFF
TGTGCCAGCAAGACTCAGACAGGGAACACTGAAGCTTTCTTT
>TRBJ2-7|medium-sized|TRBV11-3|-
CASSSNREAYEQYF
TGTGCCAGCAGCTCTAACAGAGAAGCCTACGAGCAGTACTTC
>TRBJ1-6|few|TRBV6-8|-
CASTKIRVRYNSPLHF
TGTGCCAGCACCAAAATCCGGGTCCGCTATAATTCACCCCTCCACTTT
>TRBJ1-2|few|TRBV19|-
CASSIETGYGYTF
TGTGCCAGTAGTATCGAGACAGGCTATGGCTACACCTTC
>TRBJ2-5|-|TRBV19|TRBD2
CASRSAGNQETQYF
TGTGCCAGTAGATCAGCGGGGAATCAAGAGACCCAGTACTTC
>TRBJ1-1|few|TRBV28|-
CASSLRRKNTEAFF
TGTGCCAGCAGTTTACGGCGGAAGAACACTGAAGCTTTCTTT
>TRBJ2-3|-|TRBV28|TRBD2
CASSPSGGYTDTQYF
TGTGCCAGCAGCCCAAGCGGGGGCTACACAGATACGCAGTATTTT